The next 19 T cell receptor beta chains were all read from a single sample in a study of PD-1 blockade in classical Hodgkin lymphoma. Time point indicated: cycle 4 day 1 (C4D1), after 6 weeks of nivolumab. In every patient, relapse followed autologous stem cell transplantation, while exposure to brentuximab vedotin differed. Sequenced by immunoSEQ multiplex PCR; TCRdb stores in-frame clones only, minus some. Seen here are 12,000 to 15,000 clones, 70% to 90% observed once, and the top ten hold approximately 15%. Sequencing was performed on peripheral blood mononuclear cells (PBMCs), taken before the fourth cycle of nivolumab. The receptors come from a human donor with classical Hodgkin lymphoma.

CDR3 coding DNA: TGTGCCAGCAGCCAGTGGGGCAGCAATCAGCCCCAGCATTTT. Translated, it gives CASSQWGSNQPQHF. The chain is built from TRBV7-6 and TRBJ1-5, with D tentatively TRBD1 (5 bases). The germline V gene has CDR1 SGHVS and CDR2 FNYEAQ. This CDR3 has 14 residues. V was cut by 5 bases and J by 1 base, with 9 bases left in between.

This clone appeared a few times. This chain joins TRBV28 and TRBJ1-4; D remains unclear. CDR1 is MDHEN, CDR2 SYDVKM, per germline. There are 12 residues in the CDR3. Deletions cut 2 bases from V and 13 bases from J, with 11 bases between. Here the CDR3 reads CASSLPATGLFF. Written as DNA, the CDR3 is TGTGCCAGCAGTTTACCCGCCACTGGACTGTTTTTT.

The chain recombines TRBV7-9 with TRBJ2-2, with TRBD1 identical over 7 bases. CDR3 size: 17 residues. Germline assignment: CDR1 SEHNR and CDR2 FQNEAQ (reference sequence). V was pared by 5 bases and J by 7 bases, with 16 bases of the junction left unmatched. CDR3 nucleotides: TGTGCCAGCAGCGAGCCAAGGGGGCCAATACTAAGCGGGGAGCTGTTTTTT. Protein product: CASSEPRGPILSGELFF.

The chain links TRBV5-1 to TRBJ1-1; 7 bases fit TRBD1. J was trimmed by 7 bases and V by 4 bases; bases with no gene match: 7. The CDR3 has 13 residues. The germline CDR1 and CDR2 sequences are SGHRS and YFSETQ. In DNA form, the CDR3 reads TGCGCCAGCAGCGTCCGGGACAGCGGTGAAGCTTTCTTT. Protein sequence: CASSVRDSGEAFF.

The chain combines TRBV7-2 with TRBJ1-4, with D unclear. There are 17 residues in the CDR3. Germline CDR1 is SGHTA and CDR2 is FQGNSA. The V and J ends lost 1 base and 8 bases respectively, with 20 bases between them. Here the CDR3 reads CASSLGPPQAVWEKLFF. The CDR3 DNA reads TGTGCCAGCAGCTTAGGCCCCCCCCAGGCCGTGTGGGAAAAACTGTTTTTT. Full variable domain (remainder filled in from reference TRBV7-2 and TRBJ1-4): GAGVSQSPSNKVTEKGKDVELRCDPISGHTALYWYRQSLGQGLEFLIYFQGNSAPDKSGLPSDRFSAERTGGSVSTLTIQRTQQEDSAVYLCASSLGPPQAVWEKLFFGSGTQLSVL.

V gene TRBV28 combines with J gene TRBJ2-7; 7 bases align to TRBD1. CDR3 length: 14 residues. The germline CDR1 and CDR2 sequences are MDHEN and SYDVKM. The junction had 9 bases not matched to a gene; V was cut back by 7 bases and J by 3 bases. The CDR3 bases are TGTGCCAGCAAGCCGGGGACAGCATTCTACGAGCAGTACTTC. It is translated as CASKPGTAFYEQYF. Drawing the rest from reference TRBV28 and TRBJ2-7, the complete variable domain is DVKVTQSSRYLVKRTGEKVFLECVQDMDHENMFWYRQDPGLGLRLIYFSYDVKMKEKGDIPEGYSVSREKKERFSLILESASTNQTSMYLCASKPGTAFYEQYFGPGTRLTVT.

This clone was seen only a few times. This rearrangement joins TRBV10-3 to TRBJ1-2, with D unresolved. This CDR3 contains 13 residues. Per germline, CDR1 ENHRY and CDR2 SYGVKD. V lost 5 bases to trimming and J lost 8 bases, with 15 bases between them. The CDR3 reads CAISWETLRGYTF. The CDR3 nucleotides read TGTGCCATCAGTTGGGAAACCCTAAGAGGCTACACCTTC.

This clone was observed a single time. This chain links TRBV5-4 with TRBJ1-1; 8 bases are a match to TRBD1. Germline V gene data show CDR1 as SGHNT and CDR2 as YYREEE (reference sequence). V gave up 2 bases and J gave up 7 bases; unmatched junction bases: 13. CDR3 length: 16 residues. In DNA, the CDR3 is TGTGCCAGCAGCTTTGGGACAGGTCGACAGGTAAATGAAGCTTTCTTT. Its translation: CASSFGTGRQVNEAFF.

This clone occurred once. The chain is built from TRBV6-5 and TRBJ2-7; either TRBD1 or TRBD2 may fit D (5 bases each). CDR1 MNHEY and CDR2 SVGAGI come from the germline V gene. The CDR3 has 15 residues. V lost 2 bases and J 4 bases, leaving 15 bases between the germline ends. This chain's CDR3 is CASSYEEGPVYEQYF. CDR3 sequence (DNA): TGTGCCAGCAGTTACGAAGAGGGACCCGTTTACGAGCAGTACTTC.

The chain carries TRBV4-3 and TRBJ2-1; no clear D. Per germline, CDR1 LGHNA and CDR2 YSLEER. V was clipped by 1 base and J by 10 bases, with 14 bases between them. This CDR3 is built from 14 residues. CDR3 in DNA: TGCGCCAGCAGCCAAGTGTGGCAGGAGCGCGAGCAGTTCTTC. Translated, it gives CASSQVWQEREQFF.

The V gene is TRBV4-3, the J gene TRBJ2-7; perhaps TRBD1 as D (6 bases). The CDR3 runs 13 residues. Germline-derived CDR1 and CDR2 are LGHNA and YSLEER. Trimming took 3 bases from V and 5 from J, leaving 11 bases between them. The DNA for the CDR3 is TGCGCCAGCAGCCATCTACAGGGTAACGAGCAGTACTTC. Translation gives CASSHLQGNEQYF.

This clone appeared a few times. The junction differs from germline at one of its ends, possibly a read error. The rearrangement uses TRBV27 and TRBJ2-7; D gene ambiguous. CDR1 and CDR2 from the germline V gene are MNHEY and SMNVEV (reference sequence). This CDR3 is 13 amino acids long. The CDR3 sequence is CASSLVVSHEQYF. The CDR3 nucleotides read TGTGCCAGCAGTTTAGTGGTCTCCCACGAGCAGTACTTC.

V is TRBV7-8 and J is TRBJ2-1; 8 positions agree with TRBD2. The V gene end was trimmed by 5 bases and the J gene end by 4 bases; junction bases not matched to a gene: 13. This CDR3 contains 17 residues. Germline assignment: CDR1 SGHVS and CDR2 FQNEAQ. This CDR3 reads CASSPQLSGGQYNEQFF. The CDR3 nucleotides are TGTGCCAGCAGCCCCCAACTATCGGGGGGGCAGTACAATGAGCAGTTCTTC.

The CDR3 here is CASWQGWNNEQFF. CDR3 DNA sequence: TGTGCCAGCTGGCAGGGGTGGAACAATGAGCAGTTCTTC. The chain has TRBV25-1 and TRBJ2-1; the D gene is possibly TRBD1 (6 bases). Germline V CDR1 and CDR2: MGHDK, SYGVNS. The CDR3 spans 13 residues. V dropped 8 bases and J dropped 5 bases, with 13 bases sitting between them.

The chain is built from TRBV11-2 and TRBJ1-4; 8 bases are shared with TRBD1. The CDR3 is 15 amino acids. Germline V gene lookup returns CDR1 SGHAT and CDR2 FQNNGV. V shed 5 bases and J 6 bases; nucleotides not matched to a gene: 8. This CDR3 is CASSPGGRLDEKLFF. The DNA for the CDR3 is TGTGCCAGCAGCCCAGGGGGCAGGCTGGATGAAAAACTGTTTTTT.

The rearrangement joins TRBV4-1 to TRBJ1-6; D remains ambiguous. Germline CDR1 reads MGHRA; CDR2 reads YSYEKL. V lost 1 base, J lost 9 bases, and 19 bases lay in between. The CDR3 runs 17 residues. CDR3 sequence reads: CASSQGLQVGGGSPLHF. The CDR3, as DNA: TGCGCCAGCAGCCAAGGCCTTCAAGTCGGAGGCGGTTCACCCCTCCACTTT.

The chain is built from TRBV28 and TRBJ1-5; 8 bases match TRBD1. This CDR3 has 16 amino acids. Germline V gene data show CDR1 as MDHEN and CDR2 as SYDVKM. The ends lost 6 bases at V and 3 bases at J; junction bases unmatched: 10. The CDR3 here is CASRVLGQAFNQPQHF. In DNA, the CDR3 is TGTGCCAGCAGGGTCTTGGGACAGGCCTTCAATCAGCCCCAGCATTTT.

The chain carries TRBV5-4 and TRBJ1-2; 10 positions match TRBD1. V trimming: 2 bases; J trimming: 8 bases; junction bases outside the gene matches: 12. Germline V gene sequence: CDR1 SGHNT, CDR2 YYREEE (reference sequence). This CDR3 has 16 residues. CDR3 region: CASSFISGQGIRGYTF. Here the CDR3 DNA reads TGTGCCAGCAGCTTCATCTCGGGACAGGGGATTCGGGGCTACACCTTC.

This clone was found once. This rearrangement joins TRBV28 to TRBJ1-5; perhaps TRBD1 as D (5 bases). Germline values: CDR1 MDHEN, CDR2 SYDVKM. This CDR3 comprises 12 residues. The V end lost 9 bases, the J end lost 4 bases, and 10 bases lay between the germline ends. CDR3 coding DNA: TGTGCCAGTCAGGGAGTAAATCAGCCCCAGCATTTT. This sequence encodes CASQGVNQPQHF.